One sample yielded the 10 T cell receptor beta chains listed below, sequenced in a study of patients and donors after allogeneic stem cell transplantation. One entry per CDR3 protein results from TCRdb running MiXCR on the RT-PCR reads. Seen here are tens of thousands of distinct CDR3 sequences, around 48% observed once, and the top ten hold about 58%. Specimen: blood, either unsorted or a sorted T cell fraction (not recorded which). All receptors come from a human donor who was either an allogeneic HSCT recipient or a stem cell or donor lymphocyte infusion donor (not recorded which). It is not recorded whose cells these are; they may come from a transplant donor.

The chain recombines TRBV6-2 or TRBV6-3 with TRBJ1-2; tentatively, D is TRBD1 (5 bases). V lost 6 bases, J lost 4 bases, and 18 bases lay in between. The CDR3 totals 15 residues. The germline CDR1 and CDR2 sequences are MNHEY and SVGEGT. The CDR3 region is CASRPDSLAAYGYTF. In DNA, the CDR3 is TGTGCCAGCAGACCCGACAGCTTGGCAGCCTATGGCTACACCTTC.

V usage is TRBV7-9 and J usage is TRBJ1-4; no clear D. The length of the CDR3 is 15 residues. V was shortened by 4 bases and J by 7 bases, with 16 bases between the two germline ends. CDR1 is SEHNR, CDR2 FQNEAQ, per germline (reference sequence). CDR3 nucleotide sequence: TGTGCCAGCAGCTCGCGTTGGAGGCTCGGTGAAAAACTGTTTTTT. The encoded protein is CASSSRWRLGEKLFF.

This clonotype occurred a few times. The CDR3 sequence: CSGRRADTEAFF. CDR3 coding DNA: TGCAGCGGACGCAGGGCGGACACTGAAGCTTTCTTT. The genes are TRBV29-1 and TRBJ1-1, with D possibly matching TRBD1 (5 bases). Germline V gene data show CDR1 as SQVTM and CDR2 as ANQGSEA. The CDR3 is 12 amino acids. V lost 7 bases and J lost 3, with 12 bases in between.

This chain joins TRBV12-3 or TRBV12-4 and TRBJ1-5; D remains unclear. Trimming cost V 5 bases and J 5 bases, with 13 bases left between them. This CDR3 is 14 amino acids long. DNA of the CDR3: TGTGCCAGCAGTAGTAGCCTCTCCGATCAGCCCCAGCATTTT. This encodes CASSSSLSDQPQHF.

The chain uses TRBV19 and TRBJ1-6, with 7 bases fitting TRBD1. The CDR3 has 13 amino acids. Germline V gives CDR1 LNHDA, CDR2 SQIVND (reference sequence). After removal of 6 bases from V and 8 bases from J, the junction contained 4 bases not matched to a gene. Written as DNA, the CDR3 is TGTGCCAGTAGGTACAGGGGAGATTCACCCCTCCACTTT. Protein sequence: CASRYRGDSPLHF.

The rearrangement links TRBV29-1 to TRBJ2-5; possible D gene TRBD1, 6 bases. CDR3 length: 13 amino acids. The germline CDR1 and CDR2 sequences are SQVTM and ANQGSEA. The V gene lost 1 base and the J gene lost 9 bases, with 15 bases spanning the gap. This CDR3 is CSVEVMGAAAQYF. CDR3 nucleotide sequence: TGCAGCGTTGAAGTGATGGGGGCGGCGGCCCAGTACTTC.

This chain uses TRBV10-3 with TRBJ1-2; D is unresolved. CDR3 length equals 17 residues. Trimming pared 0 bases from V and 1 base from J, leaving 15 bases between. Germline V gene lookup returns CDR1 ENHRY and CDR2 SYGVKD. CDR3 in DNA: TGTGCCATCAGTGAGTCGGCAGGTAGCACCCTTAACTATGGCTACACCTTC. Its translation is CAISESAGSTLNYGYTF.

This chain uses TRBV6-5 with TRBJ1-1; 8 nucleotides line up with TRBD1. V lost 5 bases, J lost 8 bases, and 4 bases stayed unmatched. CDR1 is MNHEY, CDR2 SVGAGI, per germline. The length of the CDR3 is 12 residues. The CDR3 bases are TGTGCCAGCAGTCAGGGGGCTCAGGAAGCTTTCTTT. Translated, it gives CASSQGAQEAFF.

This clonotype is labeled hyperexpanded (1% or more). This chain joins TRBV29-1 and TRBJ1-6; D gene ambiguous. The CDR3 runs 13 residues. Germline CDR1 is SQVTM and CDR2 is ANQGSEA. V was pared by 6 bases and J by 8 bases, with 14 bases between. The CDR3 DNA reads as TGCAGCGTCAGCACCGCTCTGGATTCACCCCTCCACTTT. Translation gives CSVSTALDSPLHF.

CDR3 sequence: CASRLTGVYGYTF. The CDR3 bases are TGTGCCAGCAGACTTACAGGGGTCTATGGCTACACCTTC. This rearrangement joins TRBV12-3 or TRBV12-4 to TRBJ1-2; TRBD1 aligns across 7 bases. This CDR3 comprises 13 residues. V lost 6 bases, J lost 4 bases, and 5 bases stayed unmatched.